These 20 T cell receptor beta chains came from one sample sequenced in a study of cytomegalovirus exposure and HLA in healthy donors. PCR was performed using 60 Vbeta and 13 Jbeta primers. Data came from immunoSEQ multiplex PCR; TCRdb stores just in-frame clones and leaves some out. The profile shows about 150,000 clones, 84% of them singletons. The sequenced sample consisted of PBMCs. These receptor sequences come from a man aged 18-30 years in good health and CMV-seronegative.

This chain joins TRBV5-1 and TRBJ2-7, with D possibly matching TRBD2 (6 bases). The CDR3 runs to 15 residues. V was pared by 1 base and J by 0 bases, with 11 bases between. Germline V gene data show CDR1 as SGHRS and CDR2 as YFSETQ. This chain's CDR3 is CASSLFSGGSYEQYF. CDR3 DNA sequence: TGCGCCAGCAGCTTGTTTAGCGGAGGCTCCTACGAGCAGTACTTC.

The table lists this clone with a count of one. The CDR3 spells CASSPRAGGPVDTQYF. CDR3 nucleotide sequence: TGTGCCAGCAGCCCGAGAGCGGGAGGGCCGGTAGATACGCAGTATTTT. V and J are TRBV9 and TRBJ2-3, with TRBD2 matching 10 bases. The CDR3 totals 16 residues. The ends lost 4 bases at V and 5 bases at J; junction bases unmatched: 10. Germline lookup yields CDR1 SGDLS and CDR2 YYNGEE. Looking up the rest from reference TRBV9 and TRBJ2-3 gives the full variable domain: DSGVTQTPKHLITATGQRVTLRCSPRSGDLSVYWYQQSLDQGLQFLIQYYNGEERAKGNILERFSAQQFPDLHSELNLSSLELGDSALYFCASSPRAGGPVDTQYFGPGTRLTVL.

This clone was seen a single time. The chain combines TRBV5-1 with TRBJ2-2, with a weak D call TRBD2 (6 bases). Per the germline V gene, CDR1 is SGHRS and CDR2 is YFSETQ. This CDR3 has 15 residues. Trimming shortened V by 4 bases and J by 0 bases, and 10 bases separated the two germline ends. The CDR3 loop reads CASSPSSANTGELFF. The DNA for the CDR3 is TGCGCCAGCAGCCCGTCTAGCGCGAACACCGGGGAGCTGTTTTTT.

The rearrangement links TRBV13 to TRBJ2-2, with D uncertain. The CDR3 has 12 residues. V was clipped by 5 bases and J by 5 bases, with 6 bases between them. Germline V gives CDR1 PRHDT, CDR2 FYEKMQ (reference sequence). As DNA, the CDR3 is TGTGCCAGCAGCCCCACTACCGGGGAGCTGTTTTTT. Amino acids: CASSPTTGELFF.

There are a few counts of this clone. The V call is TRBV5-1, the J call TRBJ1-4; D remains unclear. Germline V gene data show CDR1 as SGHRS and CDR2 as YFSETQ. The length of the CDR3 is 14 residues. The ends were cut back, 4 bases at V and 5 bases at J, with 12 bases in the middle. The CDR3 spells CASSPLPSNEKLFF. CDR3 bases: TGCGCCAGCAGCCCCCTTCCCTCGAATGAAAAACTGTTTTTT.

The chain links TRBV12-5 to TRBJ2-1; perhaps TRBD1 as D (5 bases). Trimming took off 1 base at V and 7 bases at J, with 11 bases between the two ends. From germline, CDR1 is LGHNT and CDR2 FRNRAP. The CDR3 has 14 amino acids. DNA of the CDR3: TGTGCTAGTGGTTTGGGTAGGGGCCCGAATGAGCAGTTCTTC. Translated: CASGLGRGPNEQFF.

The rearrangement links TRBV28 to TRBJ2-1, with D hard to call. Trimming took off 6 bases at V and 4 bases at J, with 13 bases between the two ends. Germline V gives CDR1 MDHEN, CDR2 SYDVKM. The CDR3 is made up of 14 amino acids. CDR3 sequence (DNA): TGTGCCAGCAGATCCCCCGGGTCGTACAATGAGCAGTTCTTC. It is translated as CASRSPGSYNEQFF.

There are a few counts of this clone. This chain links TRBV10-3 with TRBJ1-6, with D unclear. This CDR3 is 13 amino acids long. V lost 8 bases, J lost 8 bases, and 13 bases lay in between. In germline, CDR1 is ENHRY, CDR2 SYGVKD. Written as DNA, the CDR3 is TGTGCCATCGTAGCTCGGCCGGATTCACCCCTCCACTTT. Protein product: CAIVARPDSPLHF.

This sequence joins TRBV19 and TRBJ1-2; D is possibly TRBD1 (5 bases). CDR1 and CDR2 from the germline V gene are LNHDA and SQIVND (reference sequence). Trimming removed 4 bases from V and 1 base from J, with 10 bases in between. The CDR3 loop spans 14 amino acids. This CDR3 reads CASSSFGGNYGYTF. CDR3 coding DNA: TGTGCCAGTAGTAGCTTCGGGGGTAACTATGGCTACACCTTC.

The chain combines TRBV9 with TRBJ2-1; D might be TRBD2 (6 bases). V dropped 4 bases and J dropped 5 bases, with 16 bases sitting between them. The germline V gene has CDR1 SGDLS and CDR2 YYNGEE. The CDR3 loop spans 15 amino acids. The CDR3 here is CASSPPPGGHNEQFF. The CDR3 nucleotides read TGTGCCAGCAGCCCCCCTCCAGGAGGGCACAATGAGCAGTTCTTC.

This rearrangement joins TRBV6-5 to TRBJ2-7; the match to TRBD2 covers 7 bases. V shed 8 bases, J shed 3 bases, and the junction held 1 base outside the gene matches. Germline V gene data show CDR1 as MNHEY and CDR2 as SVGAGI. CDR3 length: 11 amino acids. CDR3 nucleotide sequence: TGTGCCAGCTGGGGGGGCTACGAGCAGTACTTC. As protein: CASWGGYEQYF.

This chain joins TRBV7-2 and TRBJ2-7; 10 bases agree with TRBD2. With 0 bases clipped from V and 2 bases from J, the junction kept 7 bases outside the gene matches. The germline CDR1 and CDR2 sequences are SGHTA and FQGNSA. This CDR3 is 17 amino acids long. In nucleotides, the CDR3 is TGTGCCAGCAGCTTAGCGCAAGAACTAGCGGGACCCTACGAGCAGTACTTC. This sequence encodes CASSLAQELAGPYEQYF. Complete variable domain (other parts from reference TRBV7-2 and TRBJ2-7): GAGVSQSPSNKVTEKGKDVELRCDPISGHTALYWYRQSLGQGLEFLIYFQGNSAPDKSGLPSDRFSAERTGGSVSTLTIQRTQQEDSAVYLCASSLAQELAGPYEQYFGPGTRLTVT.

This rearrangement joins TRBV6-5 to TRBJ2-6; D gene ambiguous. Germline CDR1 and CDR2: MNHEY and SVGAGI. V was cut by 8 bases and J by 4 bases, with 9 bases left in between. The CDR3 spans 13 residues. The DNA of the CDR3 is TGTGCCAGCGCACAGTTGGGGGCCAACGTCCTGACTTTC. It is translated as CASAQLGANVLTF.

The chain uses TRBV4-1 and TRBJ1-1; TRBD1 is a possible D gene (6 bases). The CDR3 is 15 residues long. V was shortened by 4 bases and J by 1 base, with 13 bases between the two germline ends. Germline lookup yields CDR1 MGHRA and CDR2 YSYEKL. The CDR3 DNA reads as TGCGCCAGCAGCCTCTACAGGGCCCAGAACACTGAAGCTTTCTTT. As protein: CASSLYRAQNTEAFF.

V usage is TRBV4-2 and J usage is TRBJ2-5; 8 bases match TRBD1. The CDR3 runs to 17 residues. V was clipped by 1 base and J by 5 bases; unmatched bases: 12. The germline V gene has CDR1 LGHNA and CDR2 YNFKEQ. The CDR3 DNA is TGTGCCAGCAGCCAAGGGGGTTCGTCAGGGGGCTGGGAGACCCAGTACTTC. Protein sequence: CASSQGGSSGGWETQYF.

The chain couples TRBV7-9 to TRBJ2-7, with TRBD1 as a possible D gene (5 bases). Trimming stripped 1 base from V and 5 bases from J, with 9 bases between. The length of the CDR3 is 13 residues. The germline CDR1 and CDR2 sequences are SEHNR and FQNEAQ (reference sequence). CDR3 sequence: CASSLGGQDEQYF. The CDR3 DNA sequence: TGTGCCAGCAGCTTAGGGGGCCAAGACGAGCAGTACTTC.

As for this clone: One junction end does not reproduce the germline sequence, and a read error may be involved. The rearrangement uses TRBV7-7 and TRBJ2-7, with a possible D match to TRBD1 (6 bases). This CDR3 region has 14 residues. From germline, CDR1 is SSHAT and CDR2 FNYEAQ (reference sequence). CDR3 loop: CASSLTRQELEQYF. CDR3 sequence (DNA): TGTGCTAGCAGCTTGACGAGACAGGAACTCGAGCAGTACTTC.

This clone was picked up a small number of times. The chain recombines TRBV25-1 with TRBJ1-3; TRBD1 might be the D (5 bases). This CDR3 is 15 amino acids long. V lost 5 bases to trimming and J lost 3 bases, with 14 bases between them. CDR1 and CDR2 (germline): MGHDK, SYGVNS. The CDR3 sequence is CASSYSGLDGNTIYF. The CDR3 DNA is TGTGCCAGCAGTTATTCAGGGTTGGATGGAAACACCATATATTTT.

The rearrangement joins TRBV5-4 to TRBJ1-1, with D hard to call. Germline V gene data show CDR1 as SGHNT and CDR2 as YYREEE (reference sequence). Trimming removed 6 bases at V and 4 bases at J, with 13 bases between. The CDR3 is 13 residues long. The CDR3: CASNEPPSTEAFF. CDR3 DNA sequence: TGTGCCAGCAACGAGCCTCCGAGCACTGAAGCTTTCTTT.

Here the CDR3 reads CASSLALPRGPYGYTF. Written as DNA, the CDR3 is TGTGCCAGCAGCTTGGCCCTCCCCAGGGGGCCGTATGGCTACACCTTC. The chain carries TRBV5-5 and TRBJ1-2; 8 bases fit TRBD1. Germline CDR1 reads SGHKS; CDR2 reads YYEKEE (reference sequence). The V gene end was trimmed by 0 bases and the J gene end by 5 bases; junction bases not matched to a gene: 9. There are 16 residues in the CDR3.